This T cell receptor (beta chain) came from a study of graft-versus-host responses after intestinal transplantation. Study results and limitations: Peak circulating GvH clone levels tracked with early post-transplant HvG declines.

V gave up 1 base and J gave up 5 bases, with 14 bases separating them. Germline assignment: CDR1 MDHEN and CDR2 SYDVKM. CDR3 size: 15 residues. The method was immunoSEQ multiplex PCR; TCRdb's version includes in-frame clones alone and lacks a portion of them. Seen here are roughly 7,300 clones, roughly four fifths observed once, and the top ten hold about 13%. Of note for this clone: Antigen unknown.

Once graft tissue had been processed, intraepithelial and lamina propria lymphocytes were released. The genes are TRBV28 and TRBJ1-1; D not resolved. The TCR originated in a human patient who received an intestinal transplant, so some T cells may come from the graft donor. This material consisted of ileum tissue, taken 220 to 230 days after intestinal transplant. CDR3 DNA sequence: TGTGCCAGCAGTTTATTGCAGGAGGTAGGTACTGAAGCTTTCTTT. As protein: CASSLLQEVGTEAFF.